The clone carrying this T cell receptor (beta chain) was seen a handful of times. The data were obtained in a study of blood T cell repertoires in COVID-19. Study at large: Acute and convalescent COVID-19 samples came from the United States, Italy and Spain.

Sequencing was performed with immunoSEQ multiplex PCR; in TCRdb, only in-frame clones are kept and a portion is missing. The sample lists fewer than 200,000 clones, 88% occurring once. V was shortened by 0 bases and J by 0 bases, with 9 bases between the two germline ends. The CDR3 totals 16 residues. Germline-derived CDR1 and CDR2 are LNHNV and YYDKDF (reference sequence). The sequenced material came from peripheral blood. The origin of this receptor is a man aged 50-60 years who had recovered from COVID-19. The rearrangement joins TRBV15 to TRBJ2-4; D is unresolved. The CDR3 DNA follows: TGTGCCACCAGCAGAGATAGAGGTAGAGCCAAAAACATTCAGTACTTC. It is translated as CATSRDRGRAKNIQYF.